The 7 T cell receptor beta chains given below trace back to one sample, sequenced in a study of post-analysis software for immune sequencing data. General study results and limits: Controls showed lower frequencies than patients for several TRBV segments, and TRBV5-6, TRBV5-1 and TRBV20-1 were among these.

Unique molecular identifiers were built into the TCR beta cDNA libraries. MiXCR, run by TCRdb on the PCR reads, gives a single entry per CDR3 protein. The table includes some 450,000 distinct CDR3 sequences, 40% to 55% detected once. These receptors lack a known antigen. Input material: blood. These receptor sequences come from a girl aged 10 to 17 with multiple sclerosis.

This sequence joins TRBV5-1 and TRBJ2-7; D not certain. Germline CDR1 is SGHRS and CDR2 is YFSETQ. This CDR3 region has 15 residues. The V and J ends lost 0 bases and 2 bases respectively, with 12 bases between them. CDR3 loop: CASSLEVGEPYEQYF. The CDR3 region has the DNA TGCGCCAGCAGCTTGGAGGTTGGAGAACCCTACGAGCAGTACTTC. Full variable domain (missing parts from reference TRBV5-1 and TRBJ2-7): KAGVTQTPRYLIKTRGQQVTLSCSPISGHRSVSWYQQTPGQGLQFLFEYFSETQRNKGNFPGRFSGRQFSNSRSEMNVSTLELGDSALYLCASSLEVGEPYEQYFGPGTRLTVT.

The rearrangement links TRBV12-3 or TRBV12-4 to TRBJ2-5; TRBD2 matches at 13 bases. The CDR3 loop spans 15 amino acids. Trimming took 6 bases from V and 5 from J; bases not matched to a gene: 6. In nucleotides, the CDR3 is TGTGCCAGCAGCCCCCCACTAGCGGGAGGGGAGACCCAGTACTTC. Translating gives CASSPPLAGGETQYF.

This clonotype showed up just a few times. The chain links TRBV10-3 to TRBJ1-6; D unresolved. Germline V gene lookup returns CDR1 ENHRY and CDR2 SYGVKD. Trimming shortened V by 4 bases and J by 7 bases, and 11 bases separated the two germline ends. This CDR3 has 14 amino acids. CDR3 in amino acids: CAISAGKGNSPLHF. The CDR3 DNA sequence: TGTGCCATCAGTGCTGGAAAAGGAAATTCACCCCTCCACTTT.

This chain joins TRBV5-1 and TRBJ2-2; maybe TRBD2 (5 bases). The CDR3 length is 15 residues. Germline lookup yields CDR1 SGHRS and CDR2 YFSETQ. The germline V and J ends were trimmed by 1 base and 4 bases, with 11 bases remaining between them. For the CDR3, the DNA is TGCGCCAGCAGCTTGTCTGAGGGCTCCACCGGGGAGCTGTTTTTT. Its protein is CASSLSEGSTGELFF.

The chain carries TRBV4-2 and TRBJ2-5; no firm D call. The CDR3 has 17 residues. Germline V CDR1 and CDR2: LGHNA, YNFKEQ. The V end was cut by 1 base, the J end by 11 bases, with 26 bases between. CDR3 amino acids: CASSQVPAQSSYNEQYF. As DNA, the CDR3 is TGTGCCAGCAGCCAAGTCCCAGCCCAGAGCTCCTACAATGAGCAGTACTTC.

The rearrangement uses TRBV7-9 and TRBJ2-7; TRBD1 agrees at 7 bases. This CDR3 region has 15 residues. Germline V gene sequence: CDR1 SEHNR, CDR2 FQNEAQ (reference sequence). Unmatched junction bases numbered 5, after V lost 3 bases and J lost 0 bases. The CDR3, as DNA: TGTGCCAGCAGCTTTGCCGGGGACAGCTCCTACGAGCAGTACTTC. This translates into CASSFAGDSSYEQYF.

The chain uses TRBV29-1 and TRBJ2-2; 9 positions match TRBD2. The CDR3 runs to 16 residues. J gave up 4 bases and V 4 bases, and 10 bases lay outside the gene matches. CDR1 is SQVTM, CDR2 ANQGSEA, per germline. In DNA, the CDR3 is TGCAGCGTTGTCGGCGGGAGGGTAGAAGGCACCGGGGAGCTGTTTTTT. This gives the protein CSVVGGRVEGTGELFF.